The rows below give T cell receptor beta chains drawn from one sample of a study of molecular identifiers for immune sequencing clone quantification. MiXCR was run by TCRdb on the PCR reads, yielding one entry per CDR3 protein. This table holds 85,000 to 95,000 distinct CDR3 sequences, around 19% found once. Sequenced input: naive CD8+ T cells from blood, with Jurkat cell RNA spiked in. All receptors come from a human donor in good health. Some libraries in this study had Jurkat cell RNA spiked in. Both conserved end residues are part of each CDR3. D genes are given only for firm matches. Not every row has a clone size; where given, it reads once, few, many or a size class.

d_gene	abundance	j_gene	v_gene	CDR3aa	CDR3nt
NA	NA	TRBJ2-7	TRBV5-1	CASSLRIEGRHEQYF	TGCGCCAGCAGCTTGAGGATAGAAGGGAGGCACGAGCAGTACTTC
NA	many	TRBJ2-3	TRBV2	CASIDTDTQYF	TGTGCCAGCATCGACACAGATACGCAGTATTTT
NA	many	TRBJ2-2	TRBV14	CASSQFPGYTGELFF	TGTGCCAGCAGCCAATTCCCCGGTTACACCGGGGAGCTGTTTTTT
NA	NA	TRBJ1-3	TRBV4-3	CASSQDGSGNSGNTIYF	TGCGCCAGCAGCCAAGACGGGTCCGGGAACTCTGGAAACACCATATATTTT
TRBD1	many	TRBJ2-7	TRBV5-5	CASSSDRDSYEQYF	TGTGCCAGCAGCTCCGACAGGGACTCCTACGAGCAGTACTTC
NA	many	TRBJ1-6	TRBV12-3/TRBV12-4	CASSSGPNSPLHF	TGTGCCAGCAGTTCAGGGCCTAATTCACCCCTCCACTTT
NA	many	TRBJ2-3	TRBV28	CASSWGPDEEVIADTQYF	TGTGCCAGCAGTTGGGGGCCGGACGAGGAGGTTATTGCAGATACGCAGTATTTT
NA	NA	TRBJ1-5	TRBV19	CASSISRQNGGQPQHF	TGTGCCAGTAGTATCTCCCGGCAAAACGGAGGTCAGCCCCAGCATTTT
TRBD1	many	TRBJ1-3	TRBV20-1	CSARQGVSGNTIYF	TGCAGTGCGAGACAGGGGGTGTCTGGAAACACCATATATTTT
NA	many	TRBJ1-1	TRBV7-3	CASSLGAGGTAEAFF	TGTGCCAGCAGCTTAGGAGCAGGAGGGACGGCTGAAGCTTTCTTT
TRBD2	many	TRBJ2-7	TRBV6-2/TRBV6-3	CASSYGSGRTYEQYF	TGTGCCAGCAGTTACGGTAGCGGGAGGACCTACGAGCAGTACTTC
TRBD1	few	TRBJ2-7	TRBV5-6	CASSLRDREHEQYF	TGTGCCAGCAGCTTGCGGGACAGGGAGCACGAGCAGTACTTC
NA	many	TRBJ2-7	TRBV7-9	CASSNRDRSTYEQYF	TGTGCCAGCAGCAACCGGGACCGGAGCACCTACGAGCAGTACTTC
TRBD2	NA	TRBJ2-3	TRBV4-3	CASSLKAGPTDTQYF	TGCGCCAGCAGCTTAAAAGCGGGACCCACAGATACGCAGTATTTT
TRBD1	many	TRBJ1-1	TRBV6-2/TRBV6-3	CASSSYRGMVDTEAFF	TGTGCCAGCAGTTCGTACAGGGGGATGGTCGACACTGAAGCTTTCTTT
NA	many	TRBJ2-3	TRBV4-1	CASSLDWMDTQYF	TGCGCCAGCAGCCTGGACTGGATGGATACGCAGTATTTT
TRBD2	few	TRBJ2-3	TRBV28	CASRPGLAGEPVSVTQYF	TGTGCCAGCAGACCGGGACTAGCGGGAGAGCCTGTCTCCGTTACGCAGTATTTT
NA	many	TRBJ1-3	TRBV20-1	CSAADDMGAGNTIYF	TGCAGTGCTGCGGACGACATGGGGGCTGGAAACACCATATATTTT
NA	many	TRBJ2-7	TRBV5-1	CASGVGESQYF	TGCGCCTCCGGGGTCGGTGAAAGCCAGTACTTC
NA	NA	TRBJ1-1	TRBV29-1	CSGNPTGGAEAFF	TGCAGCGGGAATCCTACGGGGGGCGCTGAAGCTTTCTTT
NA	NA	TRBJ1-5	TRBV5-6	CASSIGSQKGDQPQHF	TGTGCCAGCAGCATTGGGTCGCAGAAGGGTGATCAGCCCCAGCATTTT
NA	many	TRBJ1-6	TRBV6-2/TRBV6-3	CASSYLKVEFGSPLHF	TGTGCCAGCAGTTACCTGAAGGTTGAGTTCGGGTCACCCCTCCACTTT
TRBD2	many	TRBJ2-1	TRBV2	CASSDPSGSFDNEQFF	TGTGCCAGCAGTGACCCAAGCGGGAGCTTCGACAATGAGCAGTTCTTC
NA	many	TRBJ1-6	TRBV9	CASSTDGFSSPLHF	TGTGCCAGCAGCACGGACGGGTTTAGTTCACCCCTCCACTTT
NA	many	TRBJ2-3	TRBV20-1	CSARVTDTQYF	TGCAGTGCTAGAGTCACAGATACGCAGTATTTT
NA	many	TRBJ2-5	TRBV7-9	CASSFWAGNQETQYF	TGTGCCAGCAGCTTCTGGGCGGGGAACCAAGAGACCCAGTACTTC
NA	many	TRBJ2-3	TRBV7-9	CASSSADKSSTDTQYF	TGTGCCAGCAGCTCGGCGGACAAGTCTAGCACAGATACGCAGTATTTT
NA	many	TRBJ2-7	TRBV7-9	CASSATGLTGSYEQYF	TGTGCCAGCAGCGCAACAGGGCTAACAGGGTCGTACGAGCAGTACTTC
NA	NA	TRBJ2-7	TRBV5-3	CASSLEETAYVQYF	TGTGCCAGCAGCTTGGAGGAGACAGCCTACGTGCAGTACTTC
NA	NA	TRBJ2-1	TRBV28	CASTRGLSSYNEQFF	TGTGCCAGCACCCGGGGGCTTAGCTCCTACAATGAGCAGTTCTTC
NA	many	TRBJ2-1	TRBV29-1	CSVEGQRTYNEQFF	TGCAGCGTTGAAGGGCAGAGGACCTACAATGAGCAGTTCTTC
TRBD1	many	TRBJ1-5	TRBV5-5	CASSPGTGEYQPQHF	TGTGCCAGCAGCCCCGGGACAGGGGAGTATCAGCCCCAGCATTTT
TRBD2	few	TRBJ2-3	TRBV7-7	CASSLSGGDTDTQYF	TGTGCCAGCAGCTTAAGCGGGGGGGACACAGATACGCAGTATTTT
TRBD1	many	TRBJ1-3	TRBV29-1	CSVEAQGGNTIYF	TGCAGCGTTGAAGCACAGGGGGGAAACACCATATATTTT
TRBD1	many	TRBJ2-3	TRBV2	CASSEGQGGPDTQYF	TGTGCCAGCAGTGAGGGACAGGGGGGACCAGATACGCAGTATTTT
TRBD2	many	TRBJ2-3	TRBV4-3	CASSQDGLALGTDTQYF	TGCGCCAGCAGCCAAGATGGACTAGCGTTAGGCACAGATACGCAGTATTTT
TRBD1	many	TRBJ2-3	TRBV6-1	CASSVDRGTDTQYF	TGTGCCAGCAGTGTGGACAGGGGCACAGATACGCAGTATTTT
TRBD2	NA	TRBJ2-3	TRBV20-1	CSAPGTSSPADTQYF	TGCAGTGCTCCCGGGACTAGTAGTCCCGCAGATACGCAGTATTTT
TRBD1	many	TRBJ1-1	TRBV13	CASSLDRGRPEAFF	TGTGCCAGCAGCCTGGACAGGGGGCGACCTGAAGCTTTCTTT
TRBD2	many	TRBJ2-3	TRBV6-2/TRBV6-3	CASSYGRLAVADTQYF	TGTGCCAGCAGTTACGGGCGGCTAGCGGTAGCAGATACGCAGTATTTT
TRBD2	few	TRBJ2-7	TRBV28	CAGRRLALEQYF	TGTGCCGGCCGTAGACTAGCGCTCGAGCAGTACTTC
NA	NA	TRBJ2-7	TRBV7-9	CAGSPGQSYEQYF	TGTGCCGGCAGCCCCGGACAGTCCTACGAGCAGTACTTC
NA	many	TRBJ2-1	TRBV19	CASSISGGLGNEQFF	TGTGCCAGTAGTATTTCAGGGGGGCTTGGGAATGAGCAGTTCTTC
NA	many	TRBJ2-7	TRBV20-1	CSPNPRSYEQYF	TGCAGTCCTAATCCCCGCTCCTACGAGCAGTACTTC
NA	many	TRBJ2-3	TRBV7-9	CASSPGDFSSTDTQYF	TGTGCCAGCAGCCCCGGAGATTTTTCTAGCACAGATACGCAGTATTTT
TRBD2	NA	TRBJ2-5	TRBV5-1	CASSGGLEETQYF	TGCGCCAGCAGCGGAGGACTAGAAGAGACCCAGTACTTC
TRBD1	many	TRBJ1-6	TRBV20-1	CSALRGGDRGLTGTTNSPLHF	TGCAGTGCTCTCCGAGGAGGGGACAGGGGGCTTACGGGTACTACTAATTCACCCCTCCACTTT
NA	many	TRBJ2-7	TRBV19	CASSIGGSEQYF	TGTGCCAGTAGTATCGGAGGTAGCGAGCAGTACTTC
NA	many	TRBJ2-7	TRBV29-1	CSAITGSYEQYF	TGCAGCGCCATAACCGGATCCTACGAGCAGTACTTC
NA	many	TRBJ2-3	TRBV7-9	CASSPRATYTDTQYF	TGTGCCAGCAGCCCTAGGGCGACTTATACAGATACGCAGTATTTT